The rows below give T cell receptor beta chains drawn from one sample of a study of cytomegalovirus exposure and HLA in healthy donors. Clones were read by immunoSEQ multiplex PCR, and TCRdb kept only the in-frame ones, dropping some. The sample has over 100,000 clones, roughly 70% seen once. Sample: PBMCs. These TCRs come from a woman in her sixties or seventies in good health and CMV-seropositive. CDR3s include the opening cysteine and the closing phenylalanine or tryptophan. A D gene is named only where the DNA matches it firmly. Rows give clone size only sometimes, using once, few, many, or a class for an expanded clone.

d_call j_call clone_size v_call cdr3_nt cdr3_aa
TRBD2 TRBJ2-3 few TRBV19 TGTGCCAGTAGTAGGGGGTTAGCGGGGGGATTCACAGATACGCAGTATTTT CASSRGLAGGFTDTQYF
TRBD1 TRBJ1-5 NA TRBV12-5 TGTGCTAGTGGCCACGGACAGGACAATCAGCCCCAGCATTTT CASGHGQDNQPQHF
NA TRBJ1-1 NA TRBV5-1 TGCGCCAGCAGCTTGGCCGGGGACACTGAAGCTTTCTTT CASSLAGDTEAFF
NA TRBJ1-5 NA TRBV2 TGTGCCAGCAGGGTGGCACAGGTTAGCAATCAGCCCCAGCATTTT CASRVAQVSNQPQHF
NA TRBJ2-5 NA TRBV6-5 TGTGCCAGCAGCCACGGAGCGTTAGAGACCCAGTACTTC CASSHGALETQYF
TRBD1 TRBJ1-5 NA TRBV5-1 TGCGCCAGCAGCTTGGAAGGGGGCGTAAATCAGCCCCAGCATTTT CASSLEGGVNQPQHF
NA TRBJ1-6 NA TRBV10-2 TGCGCCAGCAGTCTAGGCCATTCACCCCTCCACTTT CASSLGHSPLHF
TRBD1 TRBJ1-1 NA TRBV27 TGTGCCAGCAGTTTTGGGGACAGGGGGTTGAACACTGAAGCTTTCTTT CASSFGDRGLNTEAFF
TRBD1 TRBJ1-4 once TRBV19 TGTGCCAGTAGTCCCTCGGGACAGATCAAACTGTTTTTT CASSPSGQIKLFF
NA TRBJ2-3 NA TRBV2 TGTGCCAGCAGGGCCGACACAGATACGCAGTATTTT CASRADTDTQYF
TRBD1 TRBJ1-5 NA TRBV6-5 TGTGCCAGCAGGTCCACAGGGGGCCCGAATCAGCCCCAGCATTTT CASRSTGGPNQPQHF
NA TRBJ1-5 few TRBV4-2 TGTGCCAGCAGCCAAGCGGGAGGCAGCCTGGGGCCCCAGCATTTT CASSQAGGSLGPQHF
TRBD2 TRBJ2-3 NA TRBV2 TGTGCCAGCAGTGGCGGGACTAGCGGGGGAGATACGCAGTATTTT CASSGGTSGGDTQYF
TRBD1 TRBJ2-7 NA TRBV10-2 TGCGCCAGCATCCGAACAGGGGCCTCCTACGAGCAGTACTTC CASIRTGASYEQYF
TRBD1 TRBJ1-4 NA TRBV5-1 TGCGCCAGCAGCTTGGAACAGGGGACCAGGAAACTGTTTTTT CASSLEQGTRKLFF
NA TRBJ1-1 few TRBV10-3 TGTGCCTCACTCGCCCACGGGGGAAGTACTGAAGCTTTCTTT CASLAHGGSTEAFF
NA TRBJ1-2 few TRBV30 TGTGCCTGGAGTGTAACAGGGGGCTACACCTTC CAWSVTGGYTF
NA TRBJ2-5 NA TRBV27 TGTGCCAGCAGTTTATCGACGGTCGGGGAGACCCAGTACTTC CASSLSTVGETQYF
NA TRBJ1-2 few TRBV5-1 TGCGCCAGCAGCTCGGGGGGGTCTAACTATGGCTACACCTTC CASSSGGSNYGYTF
TRBD1 TRBJ1-1 NA TRBV2 TGTGCCAGCAGCAAGACAGGGGAAACGAACACTGAAGCTTTCTTT CASSKTGETNTEAFF
NA TRBJ2-5 NA TRBV6-1 TGTGCCAGCAGCCTAGGGGCAGAAGAGACCCAGTACTTC CASSLGAEETQYF
TRBD1 TRBJ1-5 few TRBV30 TGTGCCTGGAGTACCCCGGGACAGCAGAATCAGCCCCAGCATTTT CAWSTPGQQNQPQHF
NA TRBJ2-6 NA TRBV6-5 TGTGCCAGCAGTCACCGGGGAGCTGGGGCCAACGTCCTGACTTTC CASSHRGAGANVLTF
NA TRBJ1-1 NA TRBV19 TGTGCCAGTACAAGGGGGAACACTGAAGCTTTCTTT CASTRGNTEAFF
NA TRBJ1-5 NA TRBV27 TGTGCCAGCAGGAATGAGGGCAATCAGCCCCAGCATTTT CASRNEGNQPQHF
NA TRBJ2-7 once TRBV10-1 TGCGCCTGTCCGGGGCGGGATTTTGAGAACTACGAGCAGTACTTC CACPGRDFENYEQYF
TRBD1 TRBJ1-6 NA TRBV5-5 TGTGCCAGCAGCTCAAAGGGAACAGGGGGGGTTTATAATTCACCCCTCCACTTT CASSSKGTGGVYNSPLHF
TRBD1 TRBJ2-7 NA TRBV4-1 TGCGCCAGCAGCCAAGTCTTTAGGGACAGCTCCTACGAGCAGTACTTC CASSQVFRDSSYEQYF
NA TRBJ2-3 NA TRBV7-2 TGTGCCAGCAGCTGGACTACAAGCACAGATACGCAGTATTTT CASSWTTSTDTQYF
TRBD1 TRBJ1-2 NA TRBV5-1 TGCGCCAGCAGCTTGGGGGACAGCCCTAACTATGGCTACACCTTC CASSLGDSPNYGYTF
TRBD1 TRBJ1-1 NA TRBV28 TGTGCCAGCAGTACCAGGACAGGGGCTCCTGAAGCTTTCTTT CASSTRTGAPEAFF
TRBD1 TRBJ1-1 NA TRBV10-3 TGTGCCATCAGTGAGGACAGGGGCGGTAGCACTGAAGCTTTCTTT CAISEDRGGSTEAFF
NA TRBJ2-7 few TRBV20-1 TGCAGTGCTAATTTAAACTACGAGCAGTACTTC CSANLNYEQYF
TRBD2 TRBJ2-1 few TRBV6-1 TGTGCCAGCATTCTAGCGGGGGGTCCTTACAATGAGCAGTTCTTC CASILAGGPYNEQFF
TRBD2 TRBJ2-2 NA TRBV30 TGTGCCTGGGGACTAGCGGGGGGGTTCACCGGGGAGCTGTTTTTT CAWGLAGGFTGELFF
TRBD1 TRBJ1-2 NA TRBV27 TGTGCCAGCAGTTTATTAGGTGGACAGGGGCTCTATGGCTACACCTTC CASSLLGGQGLYGYTF
TRBD2 TRBJ2-3 few TRBV30 TGTGCCTGGAGAACCGGGGGGGCAGGAGATACGCAGTATTTT CAWRTGGAGDTQYF
NA TRBJ1-2 once TRBV9 TGTGCCAGCAGCGTAGACGTCATGGGGATCGAGCGGGGCTACACCTTC CASSVDVMGIERGYTF
TRBD2 TRBJ2-3 NA TRBV5-1 TGCGCCAGCAGCCTCAAAAGTGGGGGGGAACCCCCAGATACGCAGTATTTT CASSLKSGGEPPDTQYF
NA TRBJ1-1 NA TRBV30 TGTGCCTCAACGACAGGACCCTCAGCTAGGAACACTGAAGCTTTCTTT CASTTGPSARNTEAFF
TRBD1 TRBJ1-6 NA TRBV11-1 TGTGCCAGCAGCTTCTTAGGACAGGGGATGAATTCACCCCTCCACTTT CASSFLGQGMNSPLHF
NA TRBJ2-1 NA TRBV19 TGTGCCACCGGGATCAGTAACCGTGACGATGAGCAGTTCTTC CATGISNRDDEQFF
NA TRBJ2-3 NA TRBV6-1 TGTGCCAGCAGTACTGAAGATACGCAGTATTTT CASSTEDTQYF
NA TRBJ1-2 NA TRBV30 TGTGCCTGGAGTGTACTCTTTGATCCTAACTATGGCTACACCTTC CAWSVLFDPNYGYTF
TRBD2 TRBJ2-3 NA TRBV7-9 TGTGCCAGCAGTCCTGGACTAGCGGGGGGGCAAGATACGCAGTATTTT CASSPGLAGGQDTQYF
TRBD1 TRBJ2-3 NA TRBV7-2 TGTGCCAGCAGCCCCCGACAGGGAGGCACAGATACGCAGTATTTT CASSPRQGGTDTQYF